Listed here are 12 T cell receptor beta chains from one sample, sequenced in a study of blood T cell repertoires in COVID-19. TCRdb keeps only in-frame clones here, not all; method: immunoSEQ multiplex PCR. The sample includes 30,000 to 40,000 clones, 70% to 90% seen only once; the top ten take 9% to 10%. Sequenced: peripheral blood. These receptors originate from a man aged 55 to 70 in a cohort sampled during active COVID-19.

The V gene is TRBV28, the J gene TRBJ2-5; 11 bases map to TRBD1. The ends lost 5 bases at V and 1 base at J; junction bases unmatched: 6. CDR3 size: 16 residues. Looked up from germline, CDR1 is MDHEN and CDR2 is SYDVKM. The CDR3 protein is CASSRAGTGGQETQYF. The CDR3 DNA is TGTGCCAGCAGTCGTGCCGGGACAGGGGGCCAAGAGACCCAGTACTTC.

This sequence joins TRBV11-2 and TRBJ1-6; D gene uncertain. Trimming shortened V by 4 bases and J by 9 bases, and 13 bases separated the two germline ends. Germline assignment: CDR1 SGHAT and CDR2 FQNNGV. This CDR3 is built from 14 residues. CDR3 nucleotides: TGTGCCAGCAGCTATGGACGGGGAATTTCACCCCTCCACTTT. This gives the protein CASSYGRGISPLHF.

Details on this clone: Given the absence of the conserved phenylalanine or tryptophan at the CDR3 end, a read error is likely. The V gene is TRBV7-8, the J gene TRBJ1-2, with D unclear. V dropped 1 base and J dropped 8 bases, with 17 bases sitting between them. The CDR3 totals 15 residues. Germline CDR1 SGHVS, CDR2 FQNEAQ. The chain's CDR3 is CASSLGVSLRRGYTL. DNA for the CDR3: TGTGCCAGCAGCTTAGGAGTCAGCCTCCGGCGGGGCTACACCCTC.

The V and J genes are TRBV19 and TRBJ2-3, with 8 bases fitting TRBD2. V was pared by 6 bases and J by 4 bases, with 6 bases of the junction left unmatched. The CDR3 length is 14 residues. The germline V gene has CDR1 LNHDA and CDR2 SQIVND (reference sequence). The CDR3: CASSRGGPADTQYF. As DNA, the CDR3 is TGTGCCAGTAGCCGGGGGGGTCCAGCAGATACGCAGTATTTT.

This sequence joins TRBV9 and TRBJ1-1; D is perhaps TRBD1 (6 bases). V gave up 5 bases and J gave up 2 bases, with 13 bases separating them. The CDR3 is 14 residues long. CDR1 is SGDLS, CDR2 YYNGEE, per germline. The CDR3 here is CASSIGTHNTEAFF. CDR3 bases: TGTGCCAGCAGTATCGGGACACACAACACTGAAGCTTTCTTT.

The chain recombines TRBV18 with TRBJ1-5, with D unresolved. The germline V gene has CDR1 KGHSH and CDR2 LQKENI. V shed 4 bases and J shed 1 base, with 8 bases lying between them. This CDR3 is built from 14 residues. CDR3 nucleotides: TGTGCCAGCTCACTTACAGACAGCAATCAGCCCCAGCATTTT. Translated, it gives CASSLTDSNQPQHF.

This chain connects TRBV6-1 to TRBJ2-1; weak D call: TRBD2 (7 bases). This CDR3 spans 17 amino acids. V lost 2 bases and J lost 4, with 18 bases in between. CDR1 and CDR2 (germline): MNHNS, SASEGT. The CDR3: CASSEWGASGLYNEQFF. The CDR3 bases are TGTGCCAGCAGTGAATGGGGGGCTAGCGGACTTTACAATGAGCAGTTCTTC.

V and J are TRBV7-8 and TRBJ2-5, with a tentative D call TRBD2 (5 bases). Per germline, CDR1 SGHVS and CDR2 FQNEAQ. The CDR3 runs 13 residues. The V and J ends lost 3 bases and 2 bases respectively, with 7 bases between them. The CDR3 is CASSLTTQETQYF. CDR3 nucleotides: TGTGCCAGCAGCTTGACTACTCAAGAGACCCAGTACTTC.

The rearrangement links TRBV7-9 to TRBJ2-2, with TRBD1 matching 7 bases. Trimming at V came to 5 bases and at J to 7 bases, leaving 7 bases not matched to a gene. The germline V gene has CDR1 SEHNR and CDR2 FQNEAQ (reference sequence). The CDR3 is 14 residues long. CDR3 nucleotides: TGTGCCAGCAGCAGACAGGGAAAGGGCGGGGAGCTGTTTTTT. Residues: CASSRQGKGGELFF.

The chain carries TRBV28 and TRBJ1-6; possibly TRBD1 for D (5 bases). CDR3 length: 17 amino acids. The germline CDR1 and CDR2 sequences are MDHEN and SYDVKM. V was clipped by 6 bases and J by 1 base, with 16 bases between them. The CDR3 region has the DNA TGTGCCAGCAGGGTTATCGGGGGATCATCCTATAATTCACCCCTCCACTTT. Encoded protein: CASRVIGGSSYNSPLHF.

The chain combines TRBV18 with TRBJ2-3, with TRBD2 matching 7 bases. Trimming removed 5 bases from V and 7 bases from J; junction bases left unmatched: 9. Germline V gives CDR1 KGHSH, CDR2 LQKENI. CDR3 size: 14 residues. CDR3 in DNA: TGTGCCAGCTCAAGGGAGGGGAAGCAATATACGCAGTATTTT. The encoded protein is CASSREGKQYTQYF.

The gene calls are TRBV27 and TRBJ2-1; 9 bases are shared with TRBD2. The CDR3 runs 15 residues. The V gene's germline CDR1 is MNHEY and CDR2 SMNVEV (reference sequence). With 8 bases clipped from V and 6 bases from J, the junction kept 11 bases outside the gene matches. In DNA, the CDR3 is TGTGCCAGCGTCCCGGGCGGGAGGGTGGGCAATGAGCAGTTCTTC. As protein: CASVPGGRVGNEQFF.